These T cell receptor beta chains were read from a single sample in a study of lymphopenia after photon versus proton radiotherapy. TCRdb's copy holds only in-frame clones and misses some; the assay was immunoSEQ multiplex PCR. The sample yields roughly 30,000 clones, about 93% seen once. The specimen comprised peripheral blood, sampled from a patient treated with photon-based radiotherapy. The receptors shown here come from a woman aged 50 to 65 with cholangiocarcinoma. Both conserved end residues are part of each CDR3. D genes are given only for firm matches. Size is stated for part of the rows, as once, few or many counts, or as a class when the clone is expanded.

j_call clone_size d_call v_call cdr3_aa cdr3_nt
TRBJ1-2 . . TRBV5-6 CASSLYGGNGYTF TGTGCCAGCAGCTTGTATGGAGGGAATGGCTACACCTTC
TRBJ2-1 . TRBD2 TRBV6-4 CASSSGGPLGEQFF TGTGCCAGCAGTAGCGGGGGCCCGTTAGGTGAGCAGTTCTTC
TRBJ1-1 . TRBD1 TRBV6-5 CASSYFNPRDSF TGTGCCAGCAGTTACTTTAACCCGCGGGACAGCTTT
TRBJ1-1 once . TRBV20-1 CSADGKVEAFF TGCAGTGCTGATGGTAAGGTTGAAGCTTTCTTT
TRBJ2-1 . . TRBV9 CASSRGLSDEQFF TGTGCCAGCAGCCGGGGCCTCTCGGATGAGCAGTTCTTC
TRBJ1-1 . . TRBV15 CATSRVRHLRDTEAFF TGTGCCACCAGCAGAGTTAGACATCTAAGGGACACTGAAGCTTTCTTT
TRBJ2-7 . . TRBV7-9 CASSNTVYRVYEQYF TGTGCCAGCAGCAACACCGTCTACAGGGTCTACGAGCAGTACTTC
TRBJ2-2 . . TRBV18 CASSPLSENTGELFF TGTGCCAGCTCACCACTCTCCGAGAACACCGGGGAGCTGTTTTTT
TRBJ1-1 once TRBD1 TRBV2 CASSVDRADTEAFF TGTGCCAGCAGTGTGGACAGGGCGGACACTGAAGCTTTCTTT
TRBJ1-2 . . TRBV2 CASTLLKQVTF TGTGCCAGCACCTTACTAAAACAGGTTACCTTC